The clone carrying this TCR beta chain was seen at least ten times. As yet, its antigen is unknown. This CDR3 spans 15 amino acids. In germline, CDR1 is MNHEY, CDR2 SMNVEV (reference sequence). V lost 6 bases to trimming and J lost 0 bases, with 11 bases between them. These data belong to a study of regulatory T cells in long-lasting Graves disease. Study findings and constraints: Comparison showed that persistent patients shared more public clonotypes (2,741) than new patients (approximately 870).

Libraries of TCR beta came from iRepertoire HTBI primers plus Arm-PCR of CDR3 regions. One entry per CDR3 protein, called by TCRdb with MiXCR from the multiplex PCR reads. The top ten hold approximately 9.6% of the sample, which has more than 450,000 distinct CDR3 sequences, more than 10% seen once. Indicated time point: newly diagnosed GD, antithyroid drugs for less than 3 months. PBMC RNA was the source of the TCR library. These data also featured in a second study, about T cells in Graves' hyperthyroidism and ophthalmopathy. That report notes: For Graves' hyperthyroidism to be stable, ophthalmopathy could not progress within 18 months.

The material was peripheral blood mononuclear cells (PBMCs), obtained at new diagnosis, from a patient treated with antithyroid drugs. The chain recombines TRBV27 with TRBJ2-2; D is perhaps TRBD2 (5 bases). The receptor comes from a woman aged 25-40 years with Graves disease. The CDR3, as DNA: TGTGCCAGCAGGAGTACTAGGTCGAACACCGGGGAGCTGTTTTTT. Translated, it gives CASRSTRSNTGELFF.